This is a list of T cell receptor beta chains from one sample in a study of cytomegalovirus exposure and HLA in healthy donors. The table came from immunoSEQ multiplex PCR; TCRdb's copy has only in-frame clones and leaves some out. The sample yields 150,000 or so clones, 80% to 85% seen once. The sequencing sample was made of PBMCs. These receptor sequences come from a male donor in good health and CMV-seropositive. Both conserved end residues are part of each CDR3. D genes are given only for firm matches. Size is omitted from some rows. Given values are once, few, many or a class for expanded clones.

j_call	cdr3_length	d_call	clone_size	v_call	cdr3_aa	cdr3_nt
TRBJ2-5	16	TRBD2	-	TRBV5-1	CASSLGLAGGPETQYF	TGCGCCAGCAGCTTAGGTCTAGCGGGAGGGCCGGAGACCCAGTACTTC
TRBJ2-3	14	-	-	TRBV18	CASSPESVADTQYF	TGTGCCAGCTCACCAGAAAGCGTCGCAGATACGCAGTATTTT
TRBJ1-5	15	-	few	TRBV27	CASSFTAALNQPQHF	TGTGCCAGCAGTTTTACCGCGGCCCTGAATCAGCCCCAGCATTTT
TRBJ2-3	16	TRBD1	once	TRBV7-2	CASSFAGTASTDTQYF	TGTGCCAGCAGCTTCGCCGGGACAGCTAGCACAGATACGCAGTATTTT
TRBJ2-6	17	-	-	TRBV4-1	CASSQGVQGRISNVLTF	TGCGCCAGCAGCCAAGGGGTACAGGGGAGGATTAGCAACGTCCTGACTTTC
TRBJ2-7	15	TRBD1	-	TRBV15	CATSRERTGSYEQYF	TGTGCCACCAGCAGAGAAAGGACAGGGTCCTACGAGCAGTACTTC
TRBJ1-2	14	-	-	TRBV18	CASRPAGGNYGYTF	TGTGCCAGCCGACCGGCTGGAGGGAACTATGGCTACACCTTC
TRBJ2-1	15	TRBD2	-	TRBV30	CAWSVGLAGVSEQFF	TGTGCCTGGAGTGTTGGGCTAGCGGGAGTCAGTGAGCAGTTCTTC
TRBJ1-2	13	TRBD1	-	TRBV7-9	CASSFTTGVGYTF	TGTGCCAGCAGCTTTACGACAGGGGTGGGCTACACCTTC
TRBJ2-1	15	-	-	TRBV5-1	CASSLVPGSDNEQFF	TGCGCCAGCAGCTTGGTGCCAGGGTCAGACAATGAGCAGTTCTTC
TRBJ1-2	12	-	-	TRBV7-9	CASSLDEYGYTF	TGTGCCAGCAGCTTAGACGAGTATGGCTACACCTTC
TRBJ2-1	14	TRBD1	-	TRBV4-1	CASSHGTGYNEQFF	TGCGCCAGCAGCCATGGGACAGGTTACAATGAGCAGTTCTTC
TRBJ2-7	13	-	-	TRBV15	CATSRDPRAEQYF	TGTGCCACCAGCAGGGACCCCAGGGCCGAGCAGTACTTC
TRBJ2-7	15	-	many	TRBV5-6	CASSFSAGQTYEQYF	TGTGCCAGCAGCTTTTCTGCGGGACAGACCTACGAGCAGTACTTC
TRBJ1-1	16	-	-	TRBV18	CASSALDPGVVTEAFF	TGTGCCAGCTCGGCTTTAGACCCGGGGGTGGTCACTGAAGCTTTCTTT
TRBJ2-5	16	TRBD2	-	TRBV4-1	CASSQSIAGGRETQYF	TGCGCCAGCAGCCAATCAATAGCGGGGGGGCGGGAGACCCAGTACTTC
TRBJ1-1	16	TRBD1	once	TRBV7-6	CASSLGTGALNTEAFF	TGTGCCAGCAGCTTAGGGACAGGGGCATTGAACACTGAAGCTTTCTTT
TRBJ2-7	14	TRBD1	-	TRBV10-3	CAISNGQGGYEQYF	TGTGCCATCAGCAACGGACAGGGCGGATACGAGCAGTACTTC
TRBJ2-7	14	TRBD2	-	TRBV2	CASNPGRSSYEQYF	TGTGCCAGCAACCCCGGGAGGAGCTCCTACGAGCAGTACTTC
TRBJ2-7	14	-	-	TRBV13	CASTGIDFSGEQYF	TGTGCCAGCACCGGAATCGACTTCTCTGGCGAGCAGTACTTC
TRBJ2-7	16	-	-	TRBV5-5	CASSSILIISAYEQYF	TGTGCCAGCAGCTCAATCCTGATTATTAGCGCCTACGAGCAGTACTTC
TRBJ2-2	15	-	-	TRBV10-3	CAILRSHAGTGELFF	TGTGCCATCCTCCGGAGTCACGCAGGGACCGGGGAGCTGTTTTTT
TRBJ1-1	17	-	-	TRBV7-9	CASSLQHRVVFGAEAFF	TGTGCCAGCAGCTTACAACACAGGGTAGTGTTTGGCGCTGAAGCTTTCTTT
TRBJ2-7	11	TRBD2	-	TRBV20-1	CSALTSGEQYF	TGCAGTGCCCTTACTAGCGGTGAGCAGTACTTC
TRBJ2-7	13	-	-	TRBV18	CASSTRDFYEQYF	TGTGCCAGCTCAACTAGGGACTTTTACGAGCAGTACTTC
TRBJ2-2	15	-	-	TRBV25-1	CASSESRSFTGELFF	TGTGCCAGCAGTGAATCGAGATCCTTCACCGGGGAGCTGTTTTTT
TRBJ2-5	14	-	-	TRBV2	CASSVRQGQETQYF	TGTGCCAGCAGTGTTAGGCAGGGGCAAGAGACCCAGTACTTC
TRBJ2-5	12	-	-	TRBV2	CASMRGGETQYF	TGTGCCAGCATGAGGGGGGGAGAGACCCAGTACTTC
TRBJ1-6	15	-	-	TRBV7-8	CASSLASIDNSPLHF	TGTGCCAGCAGCTTAGCGTCAATTGATAATTCACCCCTCCACTTT
TRBJ1-2	13	-	-	TRBV28	CASNRGVGYGYTF	TGTGCCAGCAATCGGGGGGTGGGCTATGGCTACACCTTC
TRBJ2-5	14	-	-	TRBV7-2	CASSPARGQETQYF	TGTGCCAGCAGCCCCGCGAGGGGGCAAGAGACCCAGTACTTC
TRBJ2-3	15	TRBD2	-	TRBV5-1	CASFWLAGSTDTQYF	TGCGCCAGTTTTTGGCTAGCGGGTAGCACAGATACGCAGTATTTT
TRBJ1-2	13	TRBD1	-	TRBV7-6	CASSTGTVDGYTF	TGTGCCAGCAGCACTGGGACAGTGGATGGCTACACCTTC
TRBJ2-1	16	TRBD2	-	TRBV11-3	CASSLGGTSGSNEQFF	TGTGCCAGCAGCTTAGGTGGGACTAGCGGGAGTAATGAGCAGTTCTTC
TRBJ2-7	11	-	once	TRBV28	CASSFFLEQYF	TGTGCCAGCAGTTTTTTCCTCGAGCAGTACTTC
TRBJ2-3	14	-	-	TRBV21-1	CASSRGRGTDTQYF	TGTGCCAGCAGCAGGGGGCGGGGGACAGATACGCAGTATTTT
TRBJ1-2	10	-	-	TRBV30	CASWGGSYTF	TGTGCCTCATGGGGCGGGAGCTACACCTTC
TRBJ1-6	13	TRBD1	once	TRBV29-1	CSVRTGPDSPLHF	TGCAGCGTTAGGACAGGGCCTGATTCACCCCTCCACTTT
TRBJ1-6	14	-	-	TRBV28	CASSTQGYNSPLHF	TGTGCCAGCAGCACGCAGGGGTATAATTCACCCCTCCACTTT
TRBJ2-1	14	-	-	TRBV30	CAWNKLSLDNEQFF	TGTGCCTGGAATAAATTATCCCTCGACAATGAGCAGTTCTTC
TRBJ2-2	16	TRBD2	-	TRBV19	CASSWGGARDTGELFF	TGTGCCAGTAGTTGGGGAGGGGCGAGGGACACCGGGGAGCTGTTTTTT
TRBJ2-7	14	-	-	TRBV27	CASRRAQRDREQYF	TGTGCCAGCAGGAGAGCACAGAGGGATCGGGAGCAGTACTTC
TRBJ2-5	13	-	once	TRBV11-3	CASSPSGVETQYF	TGTGCCAGCAGCCCCTCGGGAGTGGAGACCCAGTACTTC
TRBJ1-2	14	-	-	TRBV28	CASSSPLGHYGYTF	TGTGCCAGCAGTTCCCCCCTGGGGCACTATGGCTACACCTTC
TRBJ2-2	16	TRBD1	-	TRBV6-5	CASSYDIGGGTGELFF	TGTGCCAGCAGTTACGATATAGGGGGCGGCACCGGGGAGCTGTTTTTT
TRBJ2-5	13	TRBD1	-	TRBV9	CASSETGGETQYF	TGTGCCAGCAGCGAGACAGGGGGAGAGACCCAGTACTTC
TRBJ2-2	13	-	few	TRBV4-1	CASSLAAAGELFF	TGCGCCAGCAGCTTGGCCGCCGCCGGGGAGCTGTTTTTT
TRBJ2-4	14	TRBD1	once	TRBV28	CASSDREVKNIQYF	TGTGCCAGCAGCGACAGGGAAGTCAAAAACATTCAGTACTTC
TRBJ2-2	16	-	-	TRBV19	CASSSGGGEMPGELFF	TGTGCCAGTAGTAGTGGAGGGGGCGAAATGCCCGGGGAGCTGTTTTTT
TRBJ1-4	14	-	-	TRBV6-5	CASSSGEYNEKLFF	TGTGCCAGCAGTTCGGGGGAGTACAATGAAAAACTGTTTTTT
TRBJ2-2	14	TRBD1	-	TRBV7-9	CATEDRVDTGELFF	TGTGCCACCGAGGACAGGGTGGACACCGGGGAGCTGTTTTTT
TRBJ2-3	15	-	-	TRBV6-5	CASRGARPSTDTQYF	TGTGCCAGTCGGGGGGCCCGCCCGTCCACAGATACGCAGTATTTT
TRBJ1-1	14	-	-	TRBV5-8	CASSWREGNTEAFF	TGTGCCAGCAGCTGGAGGGAAGGGAACACTGAAGCTTTCTTT
TRBJ1-4	16	TRBD1	-	TRBV4-1	CASSQAPQQGGEKLFF	TGCGCCAGCAGCCAAGCCCCCCAACAGGGGGGTGAAAAACTGTTTTTT
TRBJ2-5	14	TRBD2	-	TRBV7-9	CASSLVGSREEQYF	TGTGCCAGCAGCTTAGTAGGCAGCCGGGAGGAGCAGTACTTC
TRBJ1-5	15	-	-	TRBV19	CASSININSNQPQHF	TGTGCCAGTAGTATAAACATAAATAGCAATCAGCCCCAGCATTTT